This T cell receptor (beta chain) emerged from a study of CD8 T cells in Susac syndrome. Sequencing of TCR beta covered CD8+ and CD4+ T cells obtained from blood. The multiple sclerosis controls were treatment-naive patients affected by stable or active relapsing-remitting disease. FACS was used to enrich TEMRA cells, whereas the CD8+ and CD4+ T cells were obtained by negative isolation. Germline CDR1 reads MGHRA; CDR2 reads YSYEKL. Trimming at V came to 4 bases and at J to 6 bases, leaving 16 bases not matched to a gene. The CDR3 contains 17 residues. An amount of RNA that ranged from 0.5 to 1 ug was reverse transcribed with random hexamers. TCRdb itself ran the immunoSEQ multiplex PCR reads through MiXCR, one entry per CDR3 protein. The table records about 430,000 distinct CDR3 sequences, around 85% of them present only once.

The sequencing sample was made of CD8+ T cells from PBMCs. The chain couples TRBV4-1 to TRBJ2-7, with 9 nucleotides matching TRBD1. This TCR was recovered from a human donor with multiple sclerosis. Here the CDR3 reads CASSPRSTGTGSGEQYF. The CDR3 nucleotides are TGCGCCAGCAGCCCGCGGAGCACCGGGACAGGGTCGGGCGAGCAGTACTTC.